The 11 T cell receptor beta chains in this list originate from one sample, sequenced in a study of blood T cell repertoires in COVID-19. Method: immunoSEQ multiplex PCR; TCRdb's copy keeps in-frame clones and lacks some. Here the sample spans approximately 200,000 clones, about 80% being singletons. Sequencing used peripheral blood. All receptors come from a human donor with acute or convalescent COVID-19. The donor label of this sample is uncertain.

This clone was seen a few times. The V and J genes are TRBV3-1 (or the pseudogene TRBV3-2) and TRBJ2-2, with 8 bases aligning to TRBD2. V was pared by 4 bases and J by 1 base, with 2 bases of the junction left unmatched. The germline gives CDR1 LGHDT, CDR2 YNNKEL (reference sequence). This CDR3 has 15 amino acids. CDR3 residues: CASSPAGVNTGELFF. As DNA, the CDR3 is TGTGCCAGCAGCCCAGCGGGGGTGAACACCGGGGAGCTGTTTTTT.

This chain joins TRBV12-3 or TRBV12-4 and TRBJ2-5; D unresolved. Trimming took 2 bases from V and 12 from J, leaving 16 bases between them. The length of the CDR3 is 13 residues. CDR3: CASSLSPAPREYF. CDR3 DNA sequence: TGTGCCAGCAGTTTAAGTCCCGCTCCTCGGGAGTACTTC.

The J gene is TRBJ2-7, the V gene TRBV7-2; the match to TRBD2 covers 9 bases. The CDR3 has 14 residues. The trim removed 3 bases at V and 5 bases at J, leaving 5 bases unmatched. CDR1 is SGHTA and CDR2 is FQGNSA in the germline V gene. CDR3 coding DNA: TGTGCCAGCAGCTTTAGCGGGAGTTCCCACGAGCAGTACTTC. Protein sequence: CASSFSGSSHEQYF. Full variable domain (outside the CDR3, taken from reference TRBV7-2 and TRBJ2-7): GAGVSQSPSNKVTEKGKDVELRCDPISGHTALYWYRQSLGQGLEFLIYFQGNSAPDKSGLPSDRFSAERTGGSVSTLTIQRTQQEDSAVYLCASSFSGSSHEQYFGPGTRLTVT.

This chain uses TRBV5-4 with TRBJ2-7; the match to TRBD1 covers 8 bases. Trimming took 2 bases from V and 5 from J; bases not matched to a gene: 6. The CDR3 is made up of 14 amino acids. Germline V lookup: CDR1 SGHNT, CDR2 YYREEE (reference sequence). The CDR3 is CASSFRDRSHEQYF. Here the CDR3 DNA reads TGTGCCAGCAGCTTCCGGGACAGGTCCCACGAGCAGTACTTC.

The J gene is TRBJ2-1, the V gene TRBV5-4; maybe TRBD2 (5 bases). Trimming removed 3 bases at V and 7 bases at J, with 20 bases between. Germline V gene data show CDR1 as SGHNT and CDR2 as YYREEE (reference sequence). The CDR3 sequence is 16 residues long. CDR3 sequence reads: CASSSASRPTGNEQFF. CDR3 DNA sequence: TGTGCCAGCAGCTCCGCCTCCCGGCCCACGGGGAATGAGCAGTTCTTC.

This clone turned up a few times. The chain recombines TRBV9 with TRBJ2-1; D is perhaps TRBD2 (6 bases). The CDR3 length is 14 residues. Germline V gives CDR1 SGDLS, CDR2 YYNGEE. With 3 bases removed from V and 6 bases from J, the gap between germline ends came to 13 bases. CDR3 in amino acids: CASSASGVRNEQFF. The CDR3 coding sequence is TGTGCCAGCAGCGCCTCGGGGGTTCGCAATGAGCAGTTCTTC.

The chain joins TRBV9 to TRBJ1-3; TRBD1 agrees at 7 bases. Looked up from germline, CDR1 is SGDLS and CDR2 is YYNGEE. The ends lost 3 bases at V and 0 bases at J; junction bases unmatched: 6. The CDR3 loop spans 16 amino acids. The CDR3 DNA follows: TGTGCCAGCAGCGAGACAGGGCTGAGCTCTGGAAACACCATATATTTT. It codes for CASSETGLSSGNTIYF.

The chain joins TRBV30 to TRBJ1-1; 7 bases match TRBD1. This CDR3 is built from 16 residues. Germline trimming cut 1 base from V and 1 base from J; bases unmatched to any gene: 9. Germline values: CDR1 GTSNPN, CDR2 SVGIG (reference sequence). CDR3 sequence reads: CAWSANRGPGNTEAFF. In nucleotides, the CDR3 is TGTGCCTGGAGTGCAAACAGGGGCCCCGGGAACACTGAAGCTTTCTTT.

The chain couples TRBV29-1 to TRBJ1-1; 7 bases match TRBD1. Germline V gene sequence: CDR1 SQVTM, CDR2 ANQGSEA. Unmatched junction bases numbered 5, after V lost 6 bases and J lost 1 base. The CDR3 loop spans 13 amino acids. For the CDR3, the DNA is TGCAGCGTGTCCCGGGACAGGAACACTGAAGCTTTCTTT. It translates to CSVSRDRNTEAFF.

The rearrangement joins TRBV14 to TRBJ2-3; 10 bases fit TRBD2. This CDR3 has 15 amino acids. The germline V gene encodes CDR1 SGHDN and CDR2 FVKESK. V was clipped by 3 bases and J by 5 bases; unmatched bases: 5. The DNA for the CDR3 is TGTGCCAGCAGCCAGCCGGGACTAGCGATAGATACGCAGTATTTT. Encoded protein: CASSQPGLAIDTQYF.

The chain employs TRBV30 and TRBJ1-2; D is perhaps TRBD1 (5 bases). V was shortened by 3 bases and J by 8 bases, with 16 bases between the two germline ends. Germline assignment: CDR1 GTSNPN and CDR2 SVGIG (reference sequence). The CDR3 is 13 residues long. This chain's CDR3 is CAWSSLGQLGYTF. In DNA form, the CDR3 reads TGTGCCTGGAGCTCCTTGGGGCAGCTCGGCTACACCTTC.